The 9 T cell receptor beta chains below all came from one sample that was sequenced in a study of PD-L1 blockade in urothelial cancer. Time point indicated: peripheral blood 6 weeks after treatment start. The protocol was immunoSEQ multiplex PCR, while the TCRdb copy is restricted to in-frame clones and leaves out a portion. Of about 110,000 clones in the sample, roughly 90% were seen once. Specimen: PBMCs, collected around atezolizumab (anti-PD-L1) treatment. Source of these receptors: a man in his 60s with urothelial cancer.

The chain carries TRBV9 and TRBJ1-1, with a tentative D call TRBD1 (5 bases). The length of the CDR3 is 15 residues. Trimming pared 3 bases from V and 4 bases from J, leaving 16 bases between. Looked up from germline, CDR1 is SGDLS and CDR2 is YYNGEE. The CDR3 nucleotides are TGTGCCAGCAGCGCCCAGACAGTATCAGGCACTGAAGCTTTCTTT. Protein sequence: CASSAQTVSGTEAFF.

This clone was seen a handful of times. This chain links TRBV13 with TRBJ2-6, with TRBD2 as a possible D gene (5 bases). The CDR3 has 20 residues. With 0 bases removed from V and 4 bases from J, the gap between germline ends came to 22 bases. CDR1 PRHDT and CDR2 FYEKMQ come from the germline V gene (reference sequence). The DNA for the CDR3 is TGTGCCAGCAGCTTAGGCCGCTTTCTGGGGAGTACAAAGGGGGCCAACGTCCTGACTTTC. Its translation is CASSLGRFLGSTKGANVLTF. The complete variable domain, with remaining parts taken from reference TRBV13 and TRBJ2-6, reads AAGVIQSPRHLIKEKRETATLKCYPIPRHDTVYWYQQGPGQDPQFLISFYEKMQSDKGSIPDRFSAQQFSDYHSELNMSSLELGDSALYFCASSLGRFLGSTKGANVLTFGAGSRLTVL.

This CDR3 is CASSPHPAGETQYF. The CDR3 region has the DNA TGTGCCAGCAGCCCCCACCCTGCAGGGGAGACCCAGTACTTC. The chain employs TRBV9 and TRBJ2-5; D perhaps matches TRBD1 (5 bases). CDR1 is SGDLS and CDR2 is YYNGEE in the germline V gene. The V and J ends lost 4 bases and 5 bases respectively, with 15 bases between them. The CDR3 consists of 14 residues.

CDR3 protein: CASSLTGSPDTIYF. The CDR3, as DNA: TGTGCCAGCAGCTTAACAGGGAGTCCGGACACCATATATTTT. V and J are TRBV7-3 and TRBJ1-3; D is uncertain. Trimming removed 0 bases from V and 8 bases from J, with 11 bases in between. This CDR3 has 14 amino acids. CDR1 is SGHTA and CDR2 is FQGTGA in the germline V gene.

The CDR3 region has the DNA TGCGCCAGCGCAATTTTACGGGCTAGCCGCTGGGATGGCCAAGAGACCCAGTACTTC. Translating it yields CASAILRASRWDGQETQYF. This rearrangement joins TRBV5-1 to TRBJ2-5, with a weak D call TRBD2 (5 bases). V lost 7 bases to trimming and J lost 1 base, with 29 bases between them. In germline, CDR1 is SGHRS, CDR2 YFSETQ. The CDR3 covers 19 residues.

The rearrangement links TRBV27 to TRBJ1-6; 9 positions agree with TRBD1. The CDR3 length is 16 residues. In germline, CDR1 is MNHEY, CDR2 SMNVEV (reference sequence). Unmatched junction bases numbered 9, after V lost 6 bases and J lost 6 bases. The CDR3 loop reads CASRSDPGQGNSPLHF. In nucleotides, the CDR3 is TGTGCCAGCAGGAGCGACCCGGGACAGGGTAATTCACCCCTCCACTTT.

The chain combines TRBV4-1 with TRBJ1-2; D is ambiguous. This CDR3 comprises 15 residues. Germline assignment: CDR1 MGHRA and CDR2 YSYEKL. V was trimmed by 1 base and J by 0 bases, leaving 9 bases between them. The chain's CDR3 is CASSQGHLTNYGYTF. CDR3 bases: TGCGCCAGCAGCCAAGGACACCTGACTAACTATGGCTACACCTTC.

V and J are TRBV14 and TRBJ1-3; D is unresolved. The CDR3 runs 17 residues. V lost 1 base and J 0 bases, leaving 13 bases between the germline ends. Germline CDR1 is SGHDN and CDR2 is FVKESK. The CDR3 loop is CASSQGLDGFSGNTIYF. The CDR3 DNA reads TGTGCCAGCAGCCAAGGCTTAGACGGGTTCTCTGGAAACACCATATATTTT.

The V and J genes are TRBV7-9 and TRBJ2-7, with 7 bases matching TRBD2. This CDR3 contains 14 residues. The ends lost 1 base at V and 3 bases at J; junction bases unmatched: 3. Germline lookup yields CDR1 SEHNR and CDR2 FQNEAQ (reference sequence). As DNA, the CDR3 is TGTGCCAGCAGCTTAGTGGGAGGGGTCTACGAGCAGTACTTC. Translation: CASSLVGGVYEQYF.